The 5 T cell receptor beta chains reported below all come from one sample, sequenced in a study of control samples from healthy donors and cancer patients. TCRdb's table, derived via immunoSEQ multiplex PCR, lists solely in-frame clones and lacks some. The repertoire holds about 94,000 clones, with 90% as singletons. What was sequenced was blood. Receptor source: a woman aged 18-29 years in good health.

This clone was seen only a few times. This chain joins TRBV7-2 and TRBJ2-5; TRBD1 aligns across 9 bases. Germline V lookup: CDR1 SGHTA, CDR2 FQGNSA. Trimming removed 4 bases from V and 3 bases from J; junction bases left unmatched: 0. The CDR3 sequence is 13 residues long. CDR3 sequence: CASSWDREETQYF. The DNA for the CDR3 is TGTGCCAGCAGCTGGGACAGGGAAGAGACCCAGTACTTC.

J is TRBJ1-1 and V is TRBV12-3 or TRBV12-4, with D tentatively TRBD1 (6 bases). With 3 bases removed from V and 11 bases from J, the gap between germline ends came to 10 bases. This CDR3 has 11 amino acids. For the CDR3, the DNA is TGTGCCAGCAGTTTTTCAGGGGATGCTTTCTTT. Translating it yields CASSFSGDAFF.

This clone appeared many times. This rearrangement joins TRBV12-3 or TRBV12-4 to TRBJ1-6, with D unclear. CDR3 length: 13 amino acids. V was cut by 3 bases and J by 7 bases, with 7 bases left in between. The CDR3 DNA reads TGTGCCAGCAGTTTTTCCGGGAATTCACCCCTCCACTTT. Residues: CASSFSGNSPLHF.

The CDR3 bases are TGTGCCAGCAGTGATTGGGCGGTGACAGGGGGCGGCTACACCTTC. This sequence encodes CASSDWAVTGGGYTF. V and J are TRBV6-1 and TRBJ1-2; 10 positions match TRBD1. Looked up from germline, CDR1 is MNHNS and CDR2 is SASEGT. The CDR3 spans 15 residues. With 3 bases clipped from V and 8 bases from J, the junction kept 9 bases outside the gene matches.

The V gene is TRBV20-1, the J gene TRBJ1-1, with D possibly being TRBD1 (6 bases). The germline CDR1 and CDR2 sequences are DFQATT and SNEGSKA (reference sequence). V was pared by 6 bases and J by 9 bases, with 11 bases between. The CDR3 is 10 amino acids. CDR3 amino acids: CSALGTKAFF. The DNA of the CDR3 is TGCAGTGCGCTCGGGACAAAAGCTTTCTTT.